The 8 T cell receptor beta chains below come from one sample, sequenced in a study of regulatory T cells in long-lasting Graves disease. For TCR beta, libraries came from iRepertoire HTBI primers and Arm-PCR of CDR3 regions. TCRdb re-called the multiplex PCR reads through MiXCR, storing one row per CDR3 protein. The data hold a few hundred thousand distinct CDR3 sequences, with approximately 16% observed a single time. As for time point: newly diagnosed GD, antithyroid drugs for less than 3 months. From PBMCs, RNA was extracted and then used to make the TCR library. This same sample was also part of a study on T cells in Graves' hyperthyroidism and ophthalmopathy.

The specimen was peripheral blood mononuclear cells (PBMCs), collected at new diagnosis, from a patient treated with antithyroid drugs. The receptor source for this set is a woman in her 40s with Graves disease.

The V gene is TRBV19, the J gene TRBJ1-5, with a weak D call TRBD1 (6 bases). Trimming stripped 7 bases from V and 6 bases from J, with 13 bases between. From germline, CDR1 is LNHDA and CDR2 SQIVND (reference sequence). The CDR3 is 13 residues long. Here the CDR3 DNA reads TGTGCCAGTAATGACCGAGGGGGTCAGCCCCAGCATTTT. Translation: CASNDRGGQPQHF.

This clonotype has ten or more counts. V gene TRBV28 combines with J gene TRBJ2-1; D is ambiguous. The V gene's germline CDR1 is MDHEN and CDR2 SYDVKM. Trimming removed 6 bases at V and 7 bases at J, with 7 bases between. This CDR3 has 11 amino acids. This CDR3 reads CASRSSNEQFF. CDR3 nucleotide sequence: TGTGCCAGCAGGTCTTCAAATGAGCAGTTCTTC.

This clonotype has just a few counts. V is TRBV4-3 and J is TRBJ2-5; 9 bases are shared with TRBD2. Trimming cost V 3 bases and J 4 bases; bases outside gene matches: 3. CDR1 and CDR2 from the germline V gene are LGHNA and YSLEER. The CDR3 loop spans 14 amino acids. The CDR3 nucleotides read TGCGCCAGCAGCCATACAGCGGGAGGAGAGACCCAGTACTTC. Amino acids: CASSHTAGGETQYF.

This clonotype was recorded many times. The J gene is TRBJ2-4, the V gene TRBV5-6; D gene ambiguous. The CDR3 runs to 14 residues. Trimming left V 2 bases short and J 7 bases short, with 13 bases between. Germline V CDR1 and CDR2: SGHDT, YYEEEE. DNA for the CDR3: TGTGCCAGCAGCTTCCAAGGGTTGTGGAACATTCAGTACTTC. Translated: CASSFQGLWNIQYF. The whole variable domain, remainder taken from reference TRBV5-6 and TRBJ2-4, is DAGVTQSPTHLIKTRGQQVTLRCSPKSGHDTVSWYQQALGQGPQFIFQYYEEEERQRGNFPDRFSGHQFPNYSSELNVNALLLGDSALYLCASSFQGLWNIQYFGAGTRLSVL.

This clonotype was seen ten or more times. An end of the junction does not agree with germline; a read error may underlie this. The chain carries TRBV18 and TRBJ2-5, with D uncertain. CDR3 length: 12 residues. CDR1 is KGHSH, CDR2 LQKENI, per germline. The CDR3 is CASSPFQGTQYF. The DNA of the CDR3 is TGTGCCAGCTCACCATTCCAAGGGACCCAGTACTTC. The variable domain in full, with the rest retrieved from reference TRBV18 and TRBJ2-5, is NAGVMQNPRHLVRRRGQEARLRCSPMKGHSHVYWYRQLPEEGLKFMVYLQKENIIDESGMPKERFSAEFPKEGPSILRIQQVVRGDSAAYFCASSPFQGTQYFGPGTRLLVL.

This chain joins TRBV20-1 and TRBJ1-4; possible D gene TRBD1, 6 bases. Germline values: CDR1 DFQATT, CDR2 SNEGSKA (reference sequence). The CDR3 length is 12 residues. Trimming left V 7 bases short and J 6 bases short, with 12 bases between. For the CDR3, the DNA is TGCAGTGTACAGGGAAATTATGAAAAACTGTTTTTT. Its translation is CSVQGNYEKLFF.

This clonotype was observed at least ten times. The CDR3 is CASRLLRSYNEKLFF. The CDR3, as DNA: TGTGCCAGCAGACTACTCAGGTCTTACAATGAAAAACTGTTTTTT. The chain is built from TRBV6-2 or TRBV6-3 and TRBJ1-4, with unresolved D. Trimming stripped 6 bases from V and 5 bases from J, with 16 bases between. The CDR3 is made up of 15 amino acids. Germline V gives CDR1 MNHEY, CDR2 SVGEGT.

The table lists this clonotype with a count of one. The chain is built from TRBV20-1 and TRBJ2-1; D possibly corresponds to TRBD1 (8 bases). Trimming removed 6 bases from V and 7 bases from J, with 19 bases in between. The V gene's germline CDR1 is DFQATT and CDR2 SNEGSKA (reference sequence). This CDR3 comprises 14 residues. The CDR3 loop is CSAKSGTGHNEQFF. In DNA form, the CDR3 reads TGCAGTGCGAAAAGCGGGACAGGACATAATGAGCAGTTCTTC.